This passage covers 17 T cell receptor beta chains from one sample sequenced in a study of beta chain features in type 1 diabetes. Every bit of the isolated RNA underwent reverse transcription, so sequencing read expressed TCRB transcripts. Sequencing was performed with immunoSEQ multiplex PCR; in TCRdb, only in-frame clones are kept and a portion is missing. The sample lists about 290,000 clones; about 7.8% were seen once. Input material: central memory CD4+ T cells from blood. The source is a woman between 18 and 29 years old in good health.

CDR3 in amino acids: CASSQPGQGSYGYTF. In nucleotides, the CDR3 is TGTGCCAGCAGTCAGCCGGGACAGGGTAGCTATGGCTACACCTTC. The gene calls are TRBV5-4 and TRBJ1-2; 9 bases agree with TRBD1. V lost 5 bases to trimming and J lost 4 bases; unmatched junction nucleotides: 9. The CDR3 consists of 15 residues. In germline, CDR1 is SGHNT, CDR2 YYREEE (reference sequence).

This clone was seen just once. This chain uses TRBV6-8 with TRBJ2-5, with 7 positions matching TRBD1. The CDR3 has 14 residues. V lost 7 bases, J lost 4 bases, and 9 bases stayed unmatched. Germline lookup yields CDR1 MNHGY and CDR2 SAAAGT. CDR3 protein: CASNDTSGGETQYF. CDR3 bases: TGTGCCAGCAACGACACGTCAGGGGGAGAGACCCAGTACTTC.

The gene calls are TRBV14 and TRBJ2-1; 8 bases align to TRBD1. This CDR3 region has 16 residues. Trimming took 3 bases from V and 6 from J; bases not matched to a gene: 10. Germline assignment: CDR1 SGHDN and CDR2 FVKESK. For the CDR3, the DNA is TGTGCCAGCAGCCAGTACCCAGGACAGGGATCCAATGAGCAGTTCTTC. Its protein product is CASSQYPGQGSNEQFF.

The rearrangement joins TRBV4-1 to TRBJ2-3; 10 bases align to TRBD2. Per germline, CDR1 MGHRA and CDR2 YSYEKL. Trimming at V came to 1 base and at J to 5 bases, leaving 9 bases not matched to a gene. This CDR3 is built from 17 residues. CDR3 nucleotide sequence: TGCGCCAGCAGCCAAGTTGGAAGCGGGGGGGCCGAAGATACGCAGTATTTT. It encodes CASSQVGSGGAEDTQYF.

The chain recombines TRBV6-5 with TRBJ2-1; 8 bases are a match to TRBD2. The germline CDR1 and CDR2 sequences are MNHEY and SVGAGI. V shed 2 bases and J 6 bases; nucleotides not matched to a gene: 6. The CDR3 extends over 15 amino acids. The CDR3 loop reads CASSYQIAGSNEQFF. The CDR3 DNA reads TGTGCCAGCAGTTACCAAATAGCGGGGTCCAATGAGCAGTTCTTC.

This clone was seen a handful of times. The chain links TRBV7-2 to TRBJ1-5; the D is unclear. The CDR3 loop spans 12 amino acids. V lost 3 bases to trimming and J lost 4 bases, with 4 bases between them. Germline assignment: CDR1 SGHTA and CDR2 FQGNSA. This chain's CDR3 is CASSFLNQPQHF. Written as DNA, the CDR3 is TGTGCCAGCAGCTTTCTGAATCAGCCCCAGCATTTT. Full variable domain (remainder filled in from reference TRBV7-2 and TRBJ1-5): GAGVSQSPSNKVTEKGKDVELRCDPISGHTALYWYRQSLGQGLEFLIYFQGNSAPDKSGLPSDRFSAERTGGSVSTLTIQRTQQEDSAVYLCASSFLNQPQHFGDGTRLSIL.

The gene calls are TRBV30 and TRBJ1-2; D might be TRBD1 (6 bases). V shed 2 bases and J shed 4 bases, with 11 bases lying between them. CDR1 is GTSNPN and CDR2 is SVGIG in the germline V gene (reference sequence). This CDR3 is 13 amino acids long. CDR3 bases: TGTGCCTGGAGTCCACAGGGTCTCTATGGCTACACCTTC. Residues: CAWSPQGLYGYTF.

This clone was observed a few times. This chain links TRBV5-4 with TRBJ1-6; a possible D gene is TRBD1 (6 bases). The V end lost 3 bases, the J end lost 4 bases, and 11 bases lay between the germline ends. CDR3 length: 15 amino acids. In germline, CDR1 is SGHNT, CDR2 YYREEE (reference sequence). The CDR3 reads CASSSGQRYNSPLHF. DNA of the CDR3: TGTGCCAGCAGCTCCGGACAGAGATATAATTCACCCCTCCACTTT.

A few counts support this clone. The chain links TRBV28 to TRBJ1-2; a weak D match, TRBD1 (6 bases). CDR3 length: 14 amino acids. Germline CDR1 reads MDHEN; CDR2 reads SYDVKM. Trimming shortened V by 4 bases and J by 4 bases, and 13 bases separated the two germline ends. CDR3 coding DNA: TGTGCCAGCAGTTCCGTGACAGGATCCTATGGCTACACCTTC. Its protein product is CASSSVTGSYGYTF.

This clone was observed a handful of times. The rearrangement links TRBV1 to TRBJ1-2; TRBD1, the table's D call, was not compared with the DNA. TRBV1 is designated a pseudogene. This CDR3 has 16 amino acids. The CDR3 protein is CTSSHDRDRGNYGYTF. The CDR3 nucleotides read TGCACCAGCAGCCACGACCGGGACAGGGGGAACTATGGCTACACCTTC.

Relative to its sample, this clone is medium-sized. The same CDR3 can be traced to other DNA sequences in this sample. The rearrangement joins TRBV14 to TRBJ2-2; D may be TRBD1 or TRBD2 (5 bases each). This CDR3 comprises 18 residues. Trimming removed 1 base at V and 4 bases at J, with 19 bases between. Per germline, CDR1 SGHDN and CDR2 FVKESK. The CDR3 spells CASSQVGSRGRSTGELFF. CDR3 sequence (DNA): TGTGCCAGCAGCCAAGTTGGATCGAGGGGACGAAGCACCGGGGAGCTGTTTTTT.

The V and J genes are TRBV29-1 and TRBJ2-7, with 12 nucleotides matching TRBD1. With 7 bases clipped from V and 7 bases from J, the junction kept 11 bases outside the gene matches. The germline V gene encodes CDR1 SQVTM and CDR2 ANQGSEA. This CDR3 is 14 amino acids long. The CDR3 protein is CSGASGTGGGEQYF. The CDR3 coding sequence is TGCAGCGGCGCATCCGGGACAGGGGGCGGAGAGCAGTACTTC.

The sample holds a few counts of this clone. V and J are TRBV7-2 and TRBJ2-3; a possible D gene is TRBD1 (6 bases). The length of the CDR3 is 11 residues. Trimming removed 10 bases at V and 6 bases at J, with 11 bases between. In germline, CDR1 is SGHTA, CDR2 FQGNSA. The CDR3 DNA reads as TGTGCCATCCAGGGGCGGGATACGCAGTATTTT. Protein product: CAIQGRDTQYF.

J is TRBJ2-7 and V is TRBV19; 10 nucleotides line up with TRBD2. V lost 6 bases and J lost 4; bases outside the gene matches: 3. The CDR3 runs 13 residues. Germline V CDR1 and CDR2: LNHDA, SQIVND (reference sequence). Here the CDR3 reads CASRASGRYEQYF. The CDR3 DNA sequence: TGTGCCAGTAGGGCTAGCGGGAGATACGAGCAGTACTTC.

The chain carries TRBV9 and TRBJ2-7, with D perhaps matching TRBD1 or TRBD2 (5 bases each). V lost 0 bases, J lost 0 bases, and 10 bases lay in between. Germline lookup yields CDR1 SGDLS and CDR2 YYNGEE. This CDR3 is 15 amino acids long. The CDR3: CASSVGWGISYEQYF. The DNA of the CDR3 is TGTGCCAGCAGCGTAGGATGGGGGATCTCCTACGAGCAGTACTTC. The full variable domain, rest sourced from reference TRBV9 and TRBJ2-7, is DSGVTQTPKHLITATGQRVTLRCSPRSGDLSVYWYQQSLDQGLQFLIQYYNGEERAKGNILERFSAQQFPDLHSELNLSSLELGDSALYFCASSVGWGISYEQYFGPGTRLTVT.

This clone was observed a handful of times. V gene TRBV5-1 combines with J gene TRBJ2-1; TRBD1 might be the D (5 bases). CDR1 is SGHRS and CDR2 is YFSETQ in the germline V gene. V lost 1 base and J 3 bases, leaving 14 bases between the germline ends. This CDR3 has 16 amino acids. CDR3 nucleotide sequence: TGCGCCAGCAGCTTGTCAGGGATATCCTACTACAATGAGCAGTTCTTC. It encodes CASSLSGISYYNEQFF.

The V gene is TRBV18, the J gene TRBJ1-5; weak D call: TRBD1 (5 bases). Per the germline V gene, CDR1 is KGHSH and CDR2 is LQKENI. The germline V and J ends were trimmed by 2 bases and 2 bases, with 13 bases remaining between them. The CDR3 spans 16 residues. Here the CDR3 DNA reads TGTGCCAGCTCACCAGTCGGGGGAGGGGGCAATCAGCCCCAGCATTTT. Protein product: CASSPVGGGGNQPQHF.